This TCR beta chain came from a study of metastatic and nonmetastatic thyroid tumors. Patients had received no treatment of any kind before thyroid surgery. In its sample, this clone was seen a few times. TCRdb recomputed clones from the PCR reads via MiXCR. The repertoire has 11,000 to 15,000 clones, around 28% of them found once; the top ten carry around 18%. The CDR3 extends over 14 amino acids. The V and J ends lost 4 bases and 5 bases, in that order; junction bases with no gene match: 5. The sample consisted of tumor tissue. This TCR was sampled from a female donor with papillary thyroid cancer or a benign thyroid nodule (not recorded which). Some clones in this sample may be carry-over from other donors' samples. This chain connects TRBV12-3 or TRBV12-4 to TRBJ2-7, with 10 bases aligning to TRBD2. CDR3 protein: CASSSPGLADEQYF. The CDR3 coding sequence is TGTGCCAGCAGTTCACCAGGACTAGCGGACGAGCAGTACTTC.